A single sample is the source of the 9 T cell receptor beta chains below, sequenced in a study of shared clonotypes between healthy human individuals (dated by TCRdb to about 2020). Receptor libraries were prepared by the immunoSEQ multiplex PCR assay. TCRdb re-hosts the immuneACCESS table, in-frame sequences only. Its copies lack some clones; in the studies checked, an unresolved V gene accounts for under half of them, and the cause for the rest is not known. In this sample the table shows about 1 million clones, under 80% of which occur a single time. The ten largest clones take up approximately 1.5% of the sample. The sequenced material came from memory CD4+ T cells sorted from blood. Taken with the paper, the label for cell subset or site translates to: CD45RA-negative fraction. The receptors stem from a man in his late teens or twenties in good health.

This chain joins TRBV5-1 and TRBJ2-5; possibly TRBD2 for D (7 bases). Germline V gives CDR1 SGHRS, CDR2 YFSETQ. The CDR3 loop spans 16 amino acids. V shed 4 bases and J shed 1 base, with 17 bases lying between them. The DNA for the CDR3 is TGCGCCAGCAGCACAGGGAGCGGGATTACCCAAGAGACCCAGTACTTC. It is translated as CASSTGSGITQETQYF. The full variable domain, its missing parts supplied by reference TRBV5-1 and TRBJ2-5, is KAGVTQTPRYLIKTRGQQVTLSCSPISGHRSVSWYQQTPGQGLQFLFEYFSETQRNKGNFPGRFSGRQFSNSRSEMNVSTLELGDSALYLCASSTGSGITQETQYFGPGTRLLVL.

The V gene is TRBV18, the J gene TRBJ2-7; no clear D. Germline V lookup: CDR1 KGHSH, CDR2 LQKENI. There are 14 residues in the CDR3. V lost 2 bases to trimming and J lost 1 base, with 9 bases between them. CDR3 protein: CASSPGSVSYEQYF. In DNA, the CDR3 is TGTGCCAGCTCACCAGGATCGGTATCCTACGAGCAGTACTTC.

The chain is built from TRBV6-5 and TRBJ2-7; D is perhaps TRBD1 (6 bases). Germline V gene data show CDR1 as MNHEY and CDR2 as SVGAGI. This CDR3 spans 13 amino acids. V was shortened by 6 bases and J by 1 base, with 10 bases between the two germline ends. The CDR3 here is CASRGTRSYEQYF. The CDR3 DNA follows: TGTGCCAGCAGAGGGACAAGATCCTACGAGCAGTACTTC.

Note on this clone: Other nucleotide sequences in the sample specify the same CDR3. The DNA of the CDR3 is TGTGCCAGCAGTCGGGGGGTAACAGATACGCAGTATTTT. Its translation: CASSRGVTDTQYF. The gene calls are TRBV28 and TRBJ2-3; 7 bases agree with TRBD2. The J segment lost 3 bases and the V segment lost 5 bases, leaving 2 bases of the junction unmatched. CDR3 size: 13 residues. Looked up from germline, CDR1 is MDHEN and CDR2 is SYDVKM. The entire variable domain, with the rest obtained from reference TRBV28 and TRBJ2-3, is as follows: DVKVTQSSRYLVKRTGEKVFLECVQDMDHENMFWYRQDPGLGLRLIYFSYDVKMKEKGDIPEGYSVSREKKERFSLILESASTNQTSMYLCASSRGVTDTQYFGPGTRLTVL.

The chain uses TRBV28 and TRBJ1-6, with unresolved D. CDR3 length equals 12 residues. V was pared by 6 bases and J by 5 bases, with 5 bases between. CDR1 and CDR2 from the germline V gene are MDHEN and SYDVKM. Written as DNA, the CDR3 is TGTGCCAGCAGGCCAAATAATTCACCCCTCCACTTT. This encodes CASRPNNSPLHF.

This clone was counted a few times. The chain has TRBV27 and TRBJ1-6; D remains unclear. Trimming removed 6 bases at V and 6 bases at J, with 15 bases between. Germline-derived CDR1 and CDR2 are MNHEY and SMNVEV (reference sequence). This CDR3 comprises 15 residues. CDR3 residues: CASSSQLLSNSPLHF. CDR3 sequence (DNA): TGTGCCAGCAGCTCGCAGTTATTGAGTAATTCACCCCTCCACTTT.

The chain joins TRBV7-2 to TRBJ1-5; D not certain. CDR1 and CDR2 from the germline V gene are SGHTA and FQGNSA. The CDR3 has 15 residues. The V and J ends lost 5 bases and 2 bases respectively, with 13 bases between them. The CDR3, as DNA: TGTGCCAGCAGCCCCGCCCGGTCTGGCAATCAGCCCCAGCATTTT. This translates into CASSPARSGNQPQHF.

V and J are TRBV6-1 and TRBJ2-7; the D gene is possibly TRBD2 (7 bases). Germline V gives CDR1 MNHNS, CDR2 SASEGT. V was pared by 0 bases and J by 0 bases, with 12 bases between. The CDR3 extends over 16 amino acids. Written as DNA, the CDR3 is TGTGCCAGCAGTGAAGCGCTTGCGGGGGCCTCCTACGAGCAGTACTTC. Amino acid sequence: CASSEALAGASYEQYF.

The chain carries TRBV13 and TRBJ2-7; TRBD2 matches 7 bases. The germline gives CDR1 PRHDT, CDR2 FYEKMQ (reference sequence). The trim removed 3 bases at V and 4 bases at J, leaving 15 bases unmatched. The CDR3 spans 17 residues. CDR3: CASSFWSGTPNYYEQYF. CDR3 nucleotides: TGTGCCAGCAGCTTCTGGAGCGGGACTCCCAATTATTACGAGCAGTACTTC.